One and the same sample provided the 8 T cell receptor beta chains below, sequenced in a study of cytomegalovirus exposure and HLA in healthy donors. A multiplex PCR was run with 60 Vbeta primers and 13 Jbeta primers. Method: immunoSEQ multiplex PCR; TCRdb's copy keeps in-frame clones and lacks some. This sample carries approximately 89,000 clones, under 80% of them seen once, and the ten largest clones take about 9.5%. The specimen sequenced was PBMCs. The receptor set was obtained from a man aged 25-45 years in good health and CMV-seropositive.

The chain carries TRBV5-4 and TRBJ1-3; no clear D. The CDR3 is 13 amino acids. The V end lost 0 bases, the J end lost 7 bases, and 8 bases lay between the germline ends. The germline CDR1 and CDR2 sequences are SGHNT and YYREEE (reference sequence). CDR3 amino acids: CASSLGVGNTIYF. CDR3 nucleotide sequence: TGTGCCAGCAGCTTGGGGGTCGGGAACACCATATATTTT.

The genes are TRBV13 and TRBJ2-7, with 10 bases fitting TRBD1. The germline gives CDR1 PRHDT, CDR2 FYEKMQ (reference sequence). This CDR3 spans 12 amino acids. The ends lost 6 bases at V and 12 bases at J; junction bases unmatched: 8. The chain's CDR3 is CASSFGTGEGYF. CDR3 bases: TGTGCCAGCAGTTTCGGGACAGGGGAAGGGTACTTC.

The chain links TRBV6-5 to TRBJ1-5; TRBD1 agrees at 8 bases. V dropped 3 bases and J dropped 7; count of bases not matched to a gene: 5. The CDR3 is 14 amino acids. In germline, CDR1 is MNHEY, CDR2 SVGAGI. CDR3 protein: CASSYGQGGQPQHF. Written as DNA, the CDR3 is TGTGCCAGCAGTTATGGACAGGGCGGACAGCCCCAGCATTTT.

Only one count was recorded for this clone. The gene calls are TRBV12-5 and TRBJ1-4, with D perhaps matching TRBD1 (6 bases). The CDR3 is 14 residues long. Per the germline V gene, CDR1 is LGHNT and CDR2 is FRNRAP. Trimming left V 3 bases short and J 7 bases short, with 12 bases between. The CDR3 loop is CASGLSGVGEKLFF. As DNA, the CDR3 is TGTGCTAGTGGTTTATCAGGGGTTGGTGAAAAACTGTTTTTT.

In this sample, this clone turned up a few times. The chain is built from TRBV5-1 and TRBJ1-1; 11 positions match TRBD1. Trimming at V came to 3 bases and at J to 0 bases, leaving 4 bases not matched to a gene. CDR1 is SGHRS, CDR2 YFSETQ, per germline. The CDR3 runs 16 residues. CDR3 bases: TGCGCCAGCAGCTCGGGACAGGGGGTCGTGAACACTGAAGCTTTCTTT. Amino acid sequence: CASSSGQGVVNTEAFF.

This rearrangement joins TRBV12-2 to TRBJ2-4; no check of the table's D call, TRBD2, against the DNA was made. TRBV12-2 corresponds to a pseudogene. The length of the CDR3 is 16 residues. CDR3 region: CASRSLYPGGSDIQYF. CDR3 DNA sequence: TGTGCAAGTCGCTCCCTTTACCCGGGGGGATCGGACATTCAGTACTTC.

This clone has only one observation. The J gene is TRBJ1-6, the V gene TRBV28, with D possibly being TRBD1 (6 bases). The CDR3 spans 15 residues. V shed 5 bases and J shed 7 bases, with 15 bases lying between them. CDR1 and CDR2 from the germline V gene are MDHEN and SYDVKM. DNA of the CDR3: TGTGCCAGCAGTAGAGGGGCAGGGGAAAATTCACCCCTCCACTTT. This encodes CASSRGAGENSPLHF.

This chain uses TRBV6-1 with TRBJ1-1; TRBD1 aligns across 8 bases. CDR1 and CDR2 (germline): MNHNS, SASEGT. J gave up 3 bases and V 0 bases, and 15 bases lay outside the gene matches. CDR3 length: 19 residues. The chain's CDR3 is CASSEALRGFGQGDTEAFF. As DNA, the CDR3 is TGTGCCAGCAGTGAAGCGCTTCGGGGTTTCGGACAGGGAGACACTGAAGCTTTCTTT.